These 27 T cell receptor beta chains share one sample of origin, sequenced in a study of shared clonotypes between healthy human individuals. This table comes from immunoSEQ multiplex PCR, and its TCRdb copy is limited to in-frame clones, with some not included. The table lists about 2.4 million clones, 93% of them singletons, with approximately 0.36% in the top ten. Specimen: naive CD4+ T cells from PBMCs. Subset in this sample: CD45RA+ positively selected. Receptor source: a young man in good health. Some clones in this sample may be carry-over from other donors' samples.

V and J are TRBV5-1 and TRBJ1-2; D is perhaps TRBD1 (6 bases). Trimming took off 4 bases at V and 8 bases at J, with 12 bases between the two ends. This CDR3 comprises 12 residues. Germline CDR1 reads SGHRS; CDR2 reads YFSETQ. CDR3 DNA sequence: TGCGCCAGCAGCCCGGGGGCCGAGGGCTACACCTTC. Amino acids: CASSPGAEGYTF.

V is TRBV7-2 and J is TRBJ1-2, with D unresolved. The CDR3 is 14 amino acids. CDR1 is SGHTA, CDR2 FQGNSA, per germline. V was shortened by 5 bases and J by 3 bases, with 13 bases between the two germline ends. Here the CDR3 DNA reads TGTGCCAGCAGCCTTTTAAGCTCCGACTATGGCTACACCTTC. Its translation is CASSLLSSDYGYTF.

The chain joins TRBV28 to TRBJ1-4, with D hard to call. The V and J ends lost 8 bases and 7 bases respectively, with 26 bases between them. The germline gives CDR1 MDHEN, CDR2 SYDVKM. The CDR3 has 17 amino acids. In DNA, the CDR3 is TGTGCCAGCCCTCCCGGGGATAGGGCATGGATGGGTGAAAAACTGTTTTTT. Its translation is CASPPGDRAWMGEKLFF. Full variable domain (missing parts from reference TRBV28 and TRBJ1-4): DVKVTQSSRYLVKRTGEKVFLECVQDMDHENMFWYRQDPGLGLRLIYFSYDVKMKEKGDIPEGYSVSREKKERFSLILESASTNQTSMYLCASPPGDRAWMGEKLFFGSGTQLSVL.

CDR3 DNA sequence: TGCGCCAGCAGCTCTACTCTAGCGGGAGCCCAAAAAAACATTCAGTACTTC. Residues: CASSSTLAGAQKNIQYF. V usage is TRBV5-1 and J usage is TRBJ2-4, with 10 bases that match TRBD2. Germline CDR1 reads SGHRS; CDR2 reads YFSETQ. The V segment lost 3 bases and the J segment 4 bases; nucleotides outside the gene matches: 10. This CDR3 is 17 amino acids long.

This clone is a singleton in its sample. The J gene is TRBJ1-4, the V gene TRBV18; D is undetermined. Trimming pared 3 bases from V and 0 bases from J, leaving 11 bases between. The CDR3 loop spans 16 amino acids. CDR1 KGHSH and CDR2 LQKENI come from the germline V gene. In nucleotides, the CDR3 is TGTGCCAGCTCACCCGTATTGGGATCAACTAATGAAAAACTGTTTTTT. Encoded protein: CASSPVLGSTNEKLFF. The entire variable domain, with the rest obtained from reference TRBV18 and TRBJ1-4, is as follows: NAGVMQNPRHLVRRRGQEARLRCSPMKGHSHVYWYRQLPEEGLKFMVYLQKENIIDESGMPKERFSAEFPKEGPSILRIQQVVRGDSAAYFCASSPVLGSTNEKLFFGSGTQLSVL.

This clone was picked up one time. V usage is TRBV7-2 and J usage is TRBJ2-2; 8 positions agree with TRBD2. After removal of 6 bases from V and 5 bases from J, the junction contained 14 bases not matched to a gene. Germline-derived CDR1 and CDR2 are SGHTA and FQGNSA. This CDR3 is 17 amino acids long. Here the CDR3 DNA reads TGTGCCAGCAGATCGAAAGCGGGAGTACATGTGACCGGGGAGCTGTTTTTT. This translates into CASRSKAGVHVTGELFF.

V gene TRBV7-9 combines with J gene TRBJ2-3, with 7 bases aligning to TRBD2. This CDR3 comprises 16 residues. Germline assignment: CDR1 SEHNR and CDR2 FQNEAQ (reference sequence). V dropped 4 bases and J dropped 2; count of bases not matched to a gene: 9. The CDR3 nucleotides are TGTGCCAGCAGCTCCAGACTAGCTCCACACACAGATACGCAGTATTTT. This encodes CASSSRLAPHTDTQYF.

The chain uses TRBV7-9 and TRBJ2-3, with 7 bases fitting TRBD2. This CDR3 region has 14 residues. Germline values: CDR1 SEHNR, CDR2 FQNEAQ (reference sequence). V was pared by 2 bases and J by 6 bases, with 5 bases of the junction left unmatched. The CDR3 spells CASSLFSGTDTQYF. The CDR3 DNA reads TGTGCCAGCAGCTTATTCAGCGGGACGGATACGCAGTATTTT.

Written as DNA, the CDR3 is TGTGCCAGTAGCACACAGGGAACTAGCACAGATACGCAGTATTTT. Amino acid sequence: CASSTQGTSTDTQYF. The rearrangement joins TRBV19 to TRBJ2-3, with a tentative D call TRBD1 (6 bases). V dropped 6 bases and J dropped 0 bases, with 13 bases sitting between them. From germline, CDR1 is LNHDA and CDR2 SQIVND (reference sequence). The CDR3 is made up of 15 amino acids.

The rearrangement uses TRBV7-9 and TRBJ2-5, with 11 bases lining up with TRBD1. V was pared by 5 bases and J by 4 bases, with 6 bases of the junction left unmatched. The CDR3 loop spans 15 amino acids. CDR1 and CDR2 from the germline V gene are SEHNR and FQNEAQ (reference sequence). The CDR3 DNA follows: TGTGCCAGCAGCCCGGGACAGGGGGTAATAGAGACCCAGTACTTC. Translating gives CASSPGQGVIETQYF. The whole variable domain, remainder taken from reference TRBV7-9 and TRBJ2-5, is DTGVSQNPRHKITKRGQNVTFRCDPISEHNRLYWYRQTLGQGPEFLTYFQNEAQLEKSRLLSDRFSAERPKGSFSTLEIQRTEQGDSAMYLCASSPGQGVIETQYFGPGTRLLVL.

This clone was observed a few times. This rearrangement joins TRBV18 to TRBJ1-1, with D tentatively TRBD1 (6 bases). The CDR3 covers 15 residues. Looked up from germline, CDR1 is KGHSH and CDR2 is LQKENI. Trimming took off 0 bases at V and 2 bases at J, with 10 bases between the two ends. CDR3 sequence (DNA): TGTGCCAGCTCACCACCAGAGGGGACAAACACTGAAGCTTTCTTT. This encodes CASSPPEGTNTEAFF.

V and J are TRBV4-1 and TRBJ2-2; D call uncertain. This CDR3 is built from 16 residues. The germline V gene encodes CDR1 MGHRA and CDR2 YSYEKL. V lost 0 bases and J 2 bases, leaving 10 bases between the germline ends. CDR3 in amino acids: CASSQDLRRNTGELFF. Written as DNA, the CDR3 is TGCGCCAGCAGCCAAGATCTGAGGAGAAACACCGGGGAGCTGTTTTTT.

The chain couples TRBV9 to TRBJ2-1; TRBD2 matches 15 bases. The CDR3 length is 15 residues. Germline CDR1 SGDLS, CDR2 YYNGEE. The V gene end was trimmed by 4 bases and the J gene end by 7 bases; junction bases not matched to a gene: 3. The CDR3 DNA follows: TGTGCCAGCAGCTACGGGACTAGCGGGGGGAATGAGCAGTTCTTC. Translation: CASSYGTSGGNEQFF.

The chain couples TRBV29-1 to TRBJ2-4; the D is unclear. This CDR3 contains 12 residues. V was cut by 1 base and J by 6 bases, with 7 bases left in between. Germline V gene lookup returns CDR1 SQVTM and CDR2 ANQGSEA. This CDR3 is CSVEVDGNIQYF. CDR3 nucleotides: TGCAGCGTTGAAGTAGACGGAAACATTCAGTACTTC.

The chain recombines TRBV28 with TRBJ2-2; the D is unclear. This CDR3 is built from 13 residues. V was cut by 7 bases and J by 2 bases, with 8 bases left in between. Germline V gene data show CDR1 as MDHEN and CDR2 as SYDVKM. CDR3 nucleotide sequence: TGTGCCAGCATCAACAGCAACACCGGGGAGCTGTTTTTT. Protein product: CASINSNTGELFF.

Concerning this clone itself: Other DNA sequences of this sample code for an identical CDR3. The CDR3 spells CASSVAGNTIYF. For the CDR3, the DNA is TGTGCCAGCAGCGTTGCCGGAAACACCATATATTTT. The chain links TRBV9 to TRBJ1-3; D not certain. The CDR3 spans 12 residues. The germline V gene encodes CDR1 SGDLS and CDR2 YYNGEE. Trimming took 2 bases from V and 4 from J, leaving 4 bases between them.

This chain links TRBV28 with TRBJ2-4, with 12 bases aligning to TRBD2. The germline V gene encodes CDR1 MDHEN and CDR2 SYDVKM. The J segment lost 8 bases and the V segment lost 6 bases, leaving 11 bases of the junction unmatched. The CDR3 is made up of 16 amino acids. This chain's CDR3 is CASSPRTSGKRDIQYF. The CDR3, as DNA: TGTGCCAGCAGCCCAAGGACTAGCGGGAAACGTGACATTCAGTACTTC.

The chain combines TRBV27 with TRBJ1-6, with unresolved D. The germline CDR1 and CDR2 sequences are MNHEY and SMNVEV (reference sequence). V lost 5 bases and J 4 bases, leaving 3 bases between the germline ends. The CDR3 contains 12 residues. The CDR3 nucleotides read TGTGCCAGCAGTCGATATAATTCACCCCTCCACTTT. Translated: CASSRYNSPLHF.

The CDR3 DNA reads as TGTGCCTGGAGCAGAGGGACACTCTCTGGAAACACCATATATTTT. As protein: CAWSRGTLSGNTIYF. This chain uses TRBV30 with TRBJ1-3; D might be TRBD1 (6 bases). The germline V and J ends were trimmed by 3 bases and 0 bases, with 12 bases remaining between them. The CDR3 runs to 15 residues. CDR1 GTSNPN and CDR2 SVGIG come from the germline V gene (reference sequence).

V usage is TRBV6-5 and J usage is TRBJ2-1; 8 nucleotides agree with TRBD1. CDR3 length: 13 amino acids. Germline assignment: CDR1 MNHEY and CDR2 SVGAGI. With V trimmed by 6 bases and J by 6 bases, 4 bases remained unmatched. In DNA, the CDR3 is TGTGCCAGCAGGGGGACAGGCCCCAATGAGCAGTTCTTC. Translated, it gives CASRGTGPNEQFF.

The chain links TRBV28 to TRBJ2-7; tentatively, D is TRBD1 (6 bases). The V end lost 6 bases, the J end lost 2 bases, and 14 bases lay between the germline ends. CDR3 length: 14 amino acids. Germline V gene sequence: CDR1 MDHEN, CDR2 SYDVKM. In DNA, the CDR3 is TGTGCCAGCAGCCCAGTGGGGGCGACCTACGAGCAGTACTTC. Translation: CASSPVGATYEQYF.

The rearrangement links TRBV9 to TRBJ2-1; 13 bases are shared with TRBD2. The CDR3 consists of 15 residues. Per germline, CDR1 SGDLS and CDR2 YYNGEE. V was pared by 0 bases and J by 9 bases, with 3 bases of the junction left unmatched. The CDR3 spells CASSVGTSGRLEQFF. The CDR3 nucleotides are TGTGCCAGCAGCGTAGGGACTAGCGGGAGACTTGAGCAGTTCTTC.

In this sample, this clone turned up a few times. The V gene is TRBV6-6, the J gene TRBJ1-3, with D perhaps TRBD1 (6 bases). The CDR3 covers 15 residues. With 0 bases removed from V and 4 bases from J, the gap between germline ends came to 10 bases. CDR1 is MNHNY, CDR2 SVGAGI, per germline (reference sequence). The CDR3 loop is CASSYSQQGGNTIYF. CDR3 coding DNA: TGTGCCAGCAGTTACTCTCAGCAGGGGGGAAACACCATATATTTT.

A single count supports this clone. V gene TRBV7-2 combines with J gene TRBJ1-2; D might be TRBD1 (5 bases). V lost 5 bases and J lost 4, with 17 bases in between. CDR1 and CDR2 from the germline V gene are SGHTA and FQGNSA. The CDR3 totals 15 residues. CDR3 sequence (DNA): TGTGCCAGCAGCCTCGGGAGGGGCGGGGGCTATGGCTACACCTTC. Amino acids: CASSLGRGGGYGYTF.

This chain's CDR3 is CASSLVLAPTNTGELFF. The CDR3 DNA reads TGTGCCAGCAGCTTAGTCCTAGCACCTACGAACACCGGGGAGCTGTTTTTT. The chain has TRBV7-2 and TRBJ2-2, with D perhaps TRBD2 (5 bases). With 1 base removed from V and 0 bases from J, the gap between germline ends came to 12 bases. Per the germline V gene, CDR1 is SGHTA and CDR2 is FQGNSA. This CDR3 comprises 17 residues.

The V gene is TRBV4-1, the J gene TRBJ2-3, with D perhaps TRBD2 (5 bases). Germline-derived CDR1 and CDR2 are MGHRA and YSYEKL. V lost 4 bases and J 1 base, leaving 9 bases between the germline ends. The CDR3 extends over 14 amino acids. For the CDR3, the DNA is TGCGCCAGCAGCCTAAGCGGCCGCACAGATACGCAGTATTTT. The encoded protein is CASSLSGRTDTQYF.

The chain employs TRBV5-1 and TRBJ2-1, with 7 positions matching TRBD1. Germline trimming cut 5 bases from V and 0 bases from J; bases unmatched to any gene: 11. The CDR3 is made up of 17 amino acids. Germline values: CDR1 SGHRS, CDR2 YFSETQ. CDR3 loop: CASRAFGTADSYNEQFF. CDR3 nucleotide sequence: TGCGCCAGCAGAGCCTTCGGGACAGCTGACTCCTACAATGAGCAGTTCTTC.